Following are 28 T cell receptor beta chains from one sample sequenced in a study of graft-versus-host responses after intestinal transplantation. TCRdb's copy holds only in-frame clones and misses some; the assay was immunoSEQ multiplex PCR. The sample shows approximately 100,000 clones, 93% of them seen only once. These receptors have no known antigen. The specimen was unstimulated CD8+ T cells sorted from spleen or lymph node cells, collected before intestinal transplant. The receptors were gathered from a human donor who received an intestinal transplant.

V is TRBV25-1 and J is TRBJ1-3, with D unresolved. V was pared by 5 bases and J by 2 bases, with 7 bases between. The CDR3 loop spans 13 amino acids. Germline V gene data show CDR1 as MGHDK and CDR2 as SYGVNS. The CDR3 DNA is TGTGCCAGCAGTTTAGGGCCTGGAAACACCATATATTTT. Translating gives CASSLGPGNTIYF.

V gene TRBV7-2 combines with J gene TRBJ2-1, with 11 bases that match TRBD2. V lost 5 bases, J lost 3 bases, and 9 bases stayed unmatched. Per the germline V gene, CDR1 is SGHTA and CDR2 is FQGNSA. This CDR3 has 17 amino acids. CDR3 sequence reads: CASSHSGGALVYNEQFF. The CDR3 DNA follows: TGTGCCAGCAGCCATAGCGGGGGGGCCCTGGTCTACAATGAGCAGTTCTTC.

As DNA, the CDR3 is TGTGCCAGCAGCTTTATGGGAGGCTACACCTTC. It is translated as CASSFMGGYTF. The rearrangement links TRBV5-4 to TRBJ1-2; D is unresolved. Trimming shortened V by 2 bases and J by 8 bases, and 7 bases separated the two germline ends. Germline-derived CDR1 and CDR2 are SGHNT and YYREEE (reference sequence). The CDR3 has 11 residues.

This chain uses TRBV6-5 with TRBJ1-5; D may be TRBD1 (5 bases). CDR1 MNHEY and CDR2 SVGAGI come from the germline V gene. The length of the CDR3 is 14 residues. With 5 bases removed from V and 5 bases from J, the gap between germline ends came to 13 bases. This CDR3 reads CASSVRGLDQPQHF. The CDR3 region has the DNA TGTGCCAGCAGTGTAAGGGGACTCGATCAGCCCCAGCATTTT.

The CDR3 is CASSHLGGQGGNYGYTF. As DNA, the CDR3 is TGTGCCAGCAGCCACCTAGGCGGTCAGGGGGGAAACTATGGCTACACCTTC. The chain carries TRBV16 and TRBJ1-2; 7 bases map to TRBD1. Germline lookup yields CDR1 KGHSY and CDR2 FQNENV. V gave up 3 bases and J gave up 2 bases; unmatched junction bases: 12. This CDR3 spans 17 amino acids.

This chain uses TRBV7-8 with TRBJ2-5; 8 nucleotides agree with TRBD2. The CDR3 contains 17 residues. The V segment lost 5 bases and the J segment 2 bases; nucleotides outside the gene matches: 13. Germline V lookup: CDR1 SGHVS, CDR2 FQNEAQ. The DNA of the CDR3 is TGTGCCAGCAGCCTAATGCGAAGCGGGGGATTACAAGAGACCCAGTACTTC. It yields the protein CASSLMRSGGLQETQYF.

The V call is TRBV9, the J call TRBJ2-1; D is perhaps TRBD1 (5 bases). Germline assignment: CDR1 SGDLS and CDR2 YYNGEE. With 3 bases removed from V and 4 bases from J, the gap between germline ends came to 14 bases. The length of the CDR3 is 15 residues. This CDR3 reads CASSDTGYQYNEQFF. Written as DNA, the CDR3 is TGTGCCAGCAGCGATACAGGTTACCAATACAATGAGCAGTTCTTC.

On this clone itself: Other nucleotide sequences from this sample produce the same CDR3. The CDR3 DNA sequence: TGTGCCAGTAGTATAGGGGGCTATAGCAATCAGCCCCAGCATTTT. It encodes CASSIGGYSNQPQHF. This chain uses TRBV19 with TRBJ1-5, with a tentative D call TRBD1 (5 bases). V lost 1 base and J 0 bases, leaving 7 bases between the germline ends. Germline lookup yields CDR1 LNHDA and CDR2 SQIVND (reference sequence). This CDR3 region has 15 residues.

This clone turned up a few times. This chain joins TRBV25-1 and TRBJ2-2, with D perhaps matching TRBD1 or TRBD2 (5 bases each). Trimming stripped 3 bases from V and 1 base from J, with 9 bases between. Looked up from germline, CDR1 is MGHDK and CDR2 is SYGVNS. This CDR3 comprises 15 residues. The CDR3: CASSDGTLNTGELFF. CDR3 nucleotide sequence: TGTGCCAGCAGTGATGGGACCTTGAACACCGGGGAGCTGTTTTTT.

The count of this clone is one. The CDR3 sequence is CASSAGGGDPHGYTF. Written as DNA, the CDR3 is TGTGCCAGCAGCGCGGGGGGCGGGGACCCCCATGGCTACACCTTC. This rearrangement joins TRBV7-9 to TRBJ1-2; perhaps TRBD1 as D (6 bases). Trimming took 5 bases from V and 6 from J, leaving 19 bases between them. The length of the CDR3 is 15 residues. CDR1 and CDR2 from the germline V gene are SEHNR and FQNEAQ (reference sequence).

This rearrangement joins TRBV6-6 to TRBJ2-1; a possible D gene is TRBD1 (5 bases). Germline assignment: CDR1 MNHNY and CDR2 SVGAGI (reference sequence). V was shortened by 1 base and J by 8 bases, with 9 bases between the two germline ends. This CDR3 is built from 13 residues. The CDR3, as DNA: TGTGCCAGCAGTTACTATTTAGGGGATGAGCAGTTCTTC. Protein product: CASSYYLGDEQFF.

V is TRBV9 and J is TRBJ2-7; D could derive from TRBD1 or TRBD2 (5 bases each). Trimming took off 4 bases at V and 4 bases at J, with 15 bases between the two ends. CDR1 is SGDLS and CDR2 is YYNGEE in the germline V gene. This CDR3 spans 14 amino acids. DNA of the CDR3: TGTGCCAGCAGCCCCATCGGTGGGGGTTACGAGCAGTACTTC. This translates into CASSPIGGGYEQYF.

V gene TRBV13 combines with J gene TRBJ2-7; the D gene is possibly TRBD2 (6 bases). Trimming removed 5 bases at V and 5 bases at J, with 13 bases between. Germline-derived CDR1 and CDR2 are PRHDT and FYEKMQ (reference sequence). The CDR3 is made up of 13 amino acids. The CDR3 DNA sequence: TGTGCCAGCAGCCCGCGACTAGACCACGAGCAGTACTTC. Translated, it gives CASSPRLDHEQYF.

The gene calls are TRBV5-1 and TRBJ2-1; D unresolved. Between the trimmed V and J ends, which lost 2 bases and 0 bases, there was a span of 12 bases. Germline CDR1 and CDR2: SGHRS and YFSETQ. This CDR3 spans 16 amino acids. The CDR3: CASSFHEDLSYNEQFF. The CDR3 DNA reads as TGCGCCAGCAGCTTCCATGAGGACCTCTCCTACAATGAGCAGTTCTTC.

CDR3 sequence: CASSYSPGLREQYF. The CDR3 DNA follows: TGTGCCAGCAGTTACTCCCCCGGACTCCGCGAGCAGTACTTC. The chain joins TRBV6-5 to TRBJ2-7, with a tentative D call TRBD2 (5 bases). From germline, CDR1 is MNHEY and CDR2 SVGAGI. V dropped 0 bases and J dropped 6 bases, with 12 bases sitting between them. The CDR3 consists of 14 residues.

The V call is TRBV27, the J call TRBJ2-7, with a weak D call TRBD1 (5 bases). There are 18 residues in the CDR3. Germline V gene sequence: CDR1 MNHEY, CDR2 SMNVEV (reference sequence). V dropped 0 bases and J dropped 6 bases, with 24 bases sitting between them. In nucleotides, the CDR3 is TGTGCCAGCAGTTTATCGAGTCTTTTGGGGCGACGTTTTGCCGAGCAGTACTTC. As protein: CASSLSSLLGRRFAEQYF.

Written as DNA, the CDR3 is TGTGCCAGCGCGGAGGGGTTCGGTCAGCCCCAGCATTTT. Its protein is CASAEGFGQPQHF. The chain couples TRBV11-2 to TRBJ1-5; possibly TRBD1 for D (5 bases). The CDR3 totals 13 residues. Trimming shortened V by 8 bases and J by 6 bases, and 14 bases separated the two germline ends. In germline, CDR1 is SGHAT, CDR2 FQNNGV.

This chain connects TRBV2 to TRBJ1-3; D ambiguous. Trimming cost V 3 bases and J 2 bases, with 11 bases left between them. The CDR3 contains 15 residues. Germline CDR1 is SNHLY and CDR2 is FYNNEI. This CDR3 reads CASSERAGAGNTIYF. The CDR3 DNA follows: TGTGCCAGCAGTGAGAGGGCGGGCGCTGGAAACACCATATATTTT.

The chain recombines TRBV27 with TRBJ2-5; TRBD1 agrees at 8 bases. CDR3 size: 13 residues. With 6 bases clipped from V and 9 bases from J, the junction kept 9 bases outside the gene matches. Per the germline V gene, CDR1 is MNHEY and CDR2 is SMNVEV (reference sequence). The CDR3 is CASSISGGASQYF. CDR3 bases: TGTGCCAGCAGCATATCAGGGGGCGCATCCCAGTACTTC.

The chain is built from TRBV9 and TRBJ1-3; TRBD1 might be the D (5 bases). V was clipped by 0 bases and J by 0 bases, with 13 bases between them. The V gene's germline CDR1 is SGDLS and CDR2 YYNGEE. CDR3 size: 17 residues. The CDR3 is CASSVEGRFLSGNTIYF. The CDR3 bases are TGTGCCAGCAGCGTAGAGGGGCGGTTCCTCTCTGGAAACACCATATATTTT.

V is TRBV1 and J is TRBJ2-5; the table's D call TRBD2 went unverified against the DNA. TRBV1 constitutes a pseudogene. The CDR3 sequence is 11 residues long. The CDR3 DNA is TGCACCAGCAGCCAAGGTACCGACTCGTACTTC. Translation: CTSSQGTDSYF.

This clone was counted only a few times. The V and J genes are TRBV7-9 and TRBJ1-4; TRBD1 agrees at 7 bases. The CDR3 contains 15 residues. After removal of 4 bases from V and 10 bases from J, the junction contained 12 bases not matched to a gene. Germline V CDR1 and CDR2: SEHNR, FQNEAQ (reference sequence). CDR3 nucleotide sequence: TGTGCCAGCAGCTACCGGACAGGCGACCTTGGAAAACTGTTTTTT. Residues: CASSYRTGDLGKLFF.

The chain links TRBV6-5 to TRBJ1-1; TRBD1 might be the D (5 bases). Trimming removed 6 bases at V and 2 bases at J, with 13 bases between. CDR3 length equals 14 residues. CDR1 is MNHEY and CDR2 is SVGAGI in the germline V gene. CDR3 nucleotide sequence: TGTGCCAGCAGGGCCGGGACGGGCAACACTGAAGCTTTCTTT. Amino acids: CASRAGTGNTEAFF.

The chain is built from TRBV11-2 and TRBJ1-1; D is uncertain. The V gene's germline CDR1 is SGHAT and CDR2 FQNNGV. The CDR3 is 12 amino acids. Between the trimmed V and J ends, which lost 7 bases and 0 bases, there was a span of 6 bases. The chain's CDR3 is CASNLMNTEAFF. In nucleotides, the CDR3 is TGTGCCAGCAACCTGATGAACACTGAAGCTTTCTTT.

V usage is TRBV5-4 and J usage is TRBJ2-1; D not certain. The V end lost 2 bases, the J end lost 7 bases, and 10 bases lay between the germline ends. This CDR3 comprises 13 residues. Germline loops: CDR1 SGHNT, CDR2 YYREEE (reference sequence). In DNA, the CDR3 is TGTGCCAGCAGCTTTCCTCCGTCTAATGAGCAGTTCTTC. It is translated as CASSFPPSNEQFF.

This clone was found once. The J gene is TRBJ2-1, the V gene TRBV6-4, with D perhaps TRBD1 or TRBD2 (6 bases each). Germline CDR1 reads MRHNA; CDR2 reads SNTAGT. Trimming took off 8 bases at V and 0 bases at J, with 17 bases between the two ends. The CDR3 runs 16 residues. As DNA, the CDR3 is TGTGCCAGCGCGCGAGAGGGGGGAGCCTCCTACAATGAGCAGTTCTTC. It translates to CASAREGGASYNEQFF.

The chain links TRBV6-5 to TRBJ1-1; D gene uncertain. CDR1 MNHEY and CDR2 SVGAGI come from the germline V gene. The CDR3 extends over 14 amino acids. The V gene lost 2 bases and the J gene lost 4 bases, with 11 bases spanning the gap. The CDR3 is CASSYKGIGTEAFF. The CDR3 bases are TGTGCCAGCAGTTACAAAGGGATCGGCACTGAAGCTTTCTTT.

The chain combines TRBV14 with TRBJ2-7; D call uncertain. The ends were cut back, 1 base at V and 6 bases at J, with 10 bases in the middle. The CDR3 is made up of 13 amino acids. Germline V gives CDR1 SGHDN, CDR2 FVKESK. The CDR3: CASSQVGVREQYF. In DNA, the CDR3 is TGTGCCAGCAGCCAAGTTGGAGTCCGCGAGCAGTACTTC. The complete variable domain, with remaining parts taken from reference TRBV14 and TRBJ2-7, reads EAGVTQFPSHSVIEKGQTVTLRCDPISGHDNLYWYRRVMGKEIKFLLHFVKESKQDESGMPNNRFLAERTGGTYSTLKVQPAELEDSGVYFCASSQVGVREQYFGPGTRLTVT.